These 18 T cell receptor beta chains were all obtained from the same sample, sequenced in a study of T cells after posttransplantation cyclophosphamide. The assay was immunoSEQ multiplex PCR, and TCRdb's table has in-frame clones only and misses some. The table records a few thousand clones, about two thirds of them present only once. The specimen sequenced was memory CD8+ T cells sorted from blood. The receptors were sampled from a woman aged 55 to 70 in good health, CMV-negative, and a related stem cell transplant donor.

V usage is TRBV28 and J usage is TRBJ1-2; a possible D gene is TRBD1 (5 bases). The CDR3 runs to 12 residues. The V gene's germline CDR1 is MDHEN and CDR2 SYDVKM. V was pared by 2 bases and J by 7 bases, with 8 bases between. This CDR3 is CASSLGGVGYTF. The DNA for the CDR3 is TGTGCCAGCAGTTTAGGAGGGGTTGGCTACACCTTC.

The gene calls are TRBV11-2 and TRBJ2-1; D remains ambiguous. The V end lost 5 bases, the J end lost 0 bases, and 5 bases lay between the germline ends. Germline lookup yields CDR1 SGHAT and CDR2 FQNNGV. This CDR3 region has 13 residues. The CDR3 here is CASSKSSYNEQFF. As DNA, the CDR3 is TGTGCCAGCAGCAAGAGCTCCTACAATGAGCAGTTCTTC.

The chain recombines TRBV19 with TRBJ2-5; possibly TRBD1 for D (6 bases). Near its end, the DNA agrees better with TRBJ2-7, so the J call may be wrong. Germline values: CDR1 LNHDA, CDR2 SQIVND (reference sequence). The CDR3 has 13 residues. For the CDR3, the DNA is TGTGCCAGTAGTATTCAGGGGCCCTACGAGCAGTACTTC. Protein product: CASSIQGPYEQYF.

This chain joins TRBV5-1 and TRBJ2-1; 13 bases map to TRBD2. With 2 bases clipped from V and 4 bases from J, the junction kept 6 bases outside the gene matches. Germline loops: CDR1 SGHRS, CDR2 YFSETQ. The CDR3 spans 17 residues. The CDR3 sequence is CASSFGLAGDRYNEQFF. DNA for the CDR3: TGCGCCAGCAGCTTCGGACTAGCGGGGGATAGATACAATGAGCAGTTCTTC.

V usage is TRBV27 and J usage is TRBJ2-1, with 12 bases identical to TRBD2. After removal of 4 bases from V and 8 bases from J, the junction contained 3 bases not matched to a gene. The germline CDR1 and CDR2 sequences are MNHEY and SMNVEV (reference sequence). This CDR3 is built from 14 residues. CDR3 sequence (DNA): TGTGCCAGCAGTTCCCGACTAGCGGGGGATGAGCAGTTCTTC. Translated: CASSSRLAGDEQFF.

This clone was seen more than once but under ten times. V is TRBV19 and J is TRBJ2-2; 9 bases are shared with TRBD2. V gave up 8 bases and J gave up 3 bases; unmatched junction bases: 7. This CDR3 comprises 15 residues. CDR1 LNHDA and CDR2 SQIVND come from the germline V gene (reference sequence). CDR3 loop: CASGGLALDTGELFF. CDR3 in DNA: TGTGCCAGTGGGGGACTAGCATTAGACACCGGGGAGCTGTTTTTT.

The genes are TRBV16 and TRBJ2-7; no reliable D call. Per germline, CDR1 KGHSY and CDR2 FQNENV. The germline V and J ends were trimmed by 2 bases and 5 bases, with 10 bases remaining between them. The CDR3 is made up of 13 amino acids. This CDR3 is CASSQPFEDEQYF. For the CDR3, the DNA is TGTGCCAGCAGCCAACCATTTGAGGACGAGCAGTACTTC.

This chain links TRBV5-4 with TRBJ1-1; 11 positions agree with TRBD1. Germline lookup yields CDR1 SGHNT and CDR2 YYREEE (reference sequence). The CDR3 spans 15 residues. Trimming cost V 0 bases and J 4 bases; bases outside gene matches: 2. CDR3 residues: CASSLAGTGGTEAFF. In DNA, the CDR3 is TGTGCCAGCAGCTTGGCCGGGACAGGGGGCACTGAAGCTTTCTTT.

The chain links TRBV7-9 to TRBJ2-7; TRBD2 might be the D (6 bases). The CDR3 loop spans 15 amino acids. CDR1 and CDR2 from the germline V gene are SEHNR and FQNEAQ (reference sequence). V lost 5 bases, J lost 6 bases, and 20 bases lay in between. CDR3 nucleotide sequence: TGTGCCAGCAGCCCCCCGGGACTCAAGGCAAGCGAGCAGTACTTC. Encoded protein: CASSPPGLKASEQYF.

The V and J genes are TRBV9 and TRBJ2-1, with 15 bases fitting TRBD2. The V gene's germline CDR1 is SGDLS and CDR2 YYNGEE. The CDR3 spans 16 residues. V was pared by 4 bases and J by 7 bases, with 6 bases of the junction left unmatched. The CDR3 spells CASSLWTSGGANEQFF. In DNA form, the CDR3 reads TGTGCCAGCAGCCTTTGGACTAGCGGGGGGGCGAATGAGCAGTTCTTC.

The chain uses TRBV19 and TRBJ2-7, with D possibly being TRBD2 (5 bases). V dropped 1 base and J dropped 4 bases, with 8 bases sitting between them. Germline V gives CDR1 LNHDA, CDR2 SQIVND (reference sequence). The CDR3 has 13 residues. The CDR3 region has the DNA TGTGCCAGTAGTATAGGCAGAGGGTACGAGCAGTACTTC. Amino acid sequence: CASSIGRGYEQYF.

The V gene is TRBV7-3, the J gene TRBJ1-1; D call uncertain. V was cut by 5 bases and J by 3 bases, with 16 bases left in between. The CDR3 sequence is 15 residues long. Germline CDR1 is SGHTA and CDR2 is FQGTGA. This CDR3 reads CASSPQGSVYTEAFF. The CDR3 DNA reads TGTGCCAGCAGCCCTCAAGGGAGCGTATACACTGAAGCTTTCTTT.

The rearrangement uses TRBV28 and TRBJ2-3; TRBD2 agrees at 12 bases. Germline V gene lookup returns CDR1 MDHEN and CDR2 SYDVKM. V lost 7 bases, J lost 3 bases, and 8 bases stayed unmatched. The CDR3 runs 16 residues. The CDR3 protein is CASNAPGTSGTDTQYF. CDR3 in DNA: TGTGCCAGCAACGCCCCCGGGACTAGCGGGACAGATACGCAGTATTTT. Together with reference TRBV28 and TRBJ2-3, the CDR3 gives the full variable domain: DVKVTQSSRYLVKRTGEKVFLECVQDMDHENMFWYRQDPGLGLRLIYFSYDVKMKEKGDIPEGYSVSREKKERFSLILESASTNQTSMYLCASNAPGTSGTDTQYFGPGTRLTVL.

CDR3 nucleotides: TGTGCCAGCAGCTTAGTGGGGGGGGGCGTGGAGACCCAGTACTTC. Amino acids: CASSLVGGGVETQYF. The chain carries TRBV11-2 and TRBJ2-5, with D possibly TRBD2 on 7 matching bases. Germline-derived CDR1 and CDR2 are SGHAT and FQNNGV. The CDR3 is 15 residues long. Between the trimmed V and J ends, which lost 1 base and 5 bases, there was a span of 14 bases.

CDR3 DNA sequence: TGCGCCAGCAGCTTGGCCTCAGGGTCTGAAGCTTTCTTT. Translated, it gives CASSLASGSEAFF. The V and J genes are TRBV5-1 and TRBJ1-1; D possibly corresponds to TRBD1 (5 bases). The CDR3 extends over 13 amino acids. Looked up from germline, CDR1 is SGHRS and CDR2 is YFSETQ. Deletions cut 0 bases from V and 6 bases from J, with 9 bases between.

This clone has only one observation. The chain recombines TRBV7-2 with TRBJ2-3, with D unclear. The CDR3 contains 15 residues. The ends were cut back, 1 base at V and 2 bases at J, with 10 bases in the middle. Germline V gene lookup returns CDR1 SGHTA and CDR2 FQGNSA. CDR3 sequence reads: CASSLGYSPTDTQYF. CDR3 sequence (DNA): TGTGCCAGCAGCTTAGGGTACAGCCCCACAGATACGCAGTATTTT.

A few counts support this clone. The J gene is TRBJ2-7, the V gene TRBV7-9, with 9 bases matching TRBD2. Per germline, CDR1 SEHNR and CDR2 FQNEAQ (reference sequence). CDR3 length: 16 residues. V gave up 5 bases and J gave up 4 bases; unmatched junction bases: 12. CDR3 sequence reads: CASSGGSTSGYYEQYF. The CDR3 nucleotides are TGTGCCAGCAGCGGAGGGTCCACTAGCGGGTATTACGAGCAGTACTTC. The variable domain in full, completed from reference TRBV7-9 and TRBJ2-7, reads DTGVSQNPRHKITKRGQNVTFRCDPISEHNRLYWYRQTLGQGPEFLTYFQNEAQLEKSRLLSDRFSAERPKGSFSTLEIQRTEQGDSAMYLCASSGGSTSGYYEQYFGPGTRLTVT.

The chain joins TRBV14 to TRBJ2-1, with 7 nucleotides matching TRBD2. CDR3 length: 14 amino acids. CDR1 is SGHDN and CDR2 is FVKESK in the germline V gene. V gave up 4 bases and J gave up 4 bases; unmatched junction bases: 4. CDR3 protein: CASSRPGLYNEQFF. CDR3 in DNA: TGTGCCAGCAGCCGGCCGGGACTATACAATGAGCAGTTCTTC.